This passage covers 8 T cell receptor beta chains from one sample sequenced in a study of blood T cell repertoires in COVID-19. Method: immunoSEQ multiplex PCR; TCRdb's copy keeps in-frame clones and lacks some. This table holds 150,000 to 200,000 clones, roughly 79% found once. Material for sequencing was peripheral blood. All receptors come from a woman of 80 years or more with COVID-19, enrolled during active disease.

This sequence joins TRBV7-2 and TRBJ1-1; D is uncertain. The germline V and J ends were trimmed by 1 base and 0 bases, with 6 bases remaining between them. CDR1 and CDR2 (germline): SGHTA, FQGNSA. The CDR3 totals 14 residues. The CDR3 protein is CASSLGAVNTEAFF. In DNA form, the CDR3 reads TGTGCCAGCAGCTTAGGCGCTGTGAACACTGAAGCTTTCTTT.

V gene TRBV2 combines with J gene TRBJ1-5, with TRBD1 matching 8 bases. The ends lost 3 bases at V and 2 bases at J; junction bases unmatched: 3. Germline V lookup: CDR1 SNHLY, CDR2 FYNNEI. This CDR3 is 15 amino acids long. The CDR3 reads CASSELQGGNQPQHF. In DNA form, the CDR3 reads TGTGCCAGCAGTGAGTTACAGGGGGGCAATCAGCCCCAGCATTTT.

The rearrangement links TRBV18 to TRBJ2-7; TRBD1 agrees at 10 bases. CDR1 is KGHSH and CDR2 is LQKENI in the germline V gene. V lost 2 bases to trimming and J lost 4 bases; unmatched junction nucleotides: 8. The length of the CDR3 is 16 residues. The CDR3 coding sequence is TGTGCCAGCTCACCAGAATACCCGGGACAGGGGTACGAGCAGTACTTC. It codes for CASSPEYPGQGYEQYF.

The chain carries TRBV2 and TRBJ2-1, with 10 bases matching TRBD2. CDR3 length: 15 residues. The V gene's germline CDR1 is SNHLY and CDR2 FYNNEI. Trimming at V came to 5 bases and at J to 1 base, leaving 2 bases not matched to a gene. The CDR3 loop is CASSPTSGSYNEQFF. The DNA of the CDR3 is TGTGCCAGCAGTCCGACTAGCGGGTCCTACAATGAGCAGTTCTTC.

The rearrangement links TRBV9 to TRBJ2-1, with 7 bases identical to TRBD2. In germline, CDR1 is SGDLS, CDR2 YYNGEE. Trimming at V came to 0 bases and at J to 7 bases, leaving 7 bases not matched to a gene. This CDR3 has 15 residues. DNA of the CDR3: TGTGCCAGCAGCGTAGGGGGCGGGAGTCAGAATGAGCAGTTCTTC. Its translation is CASSVGGGSQNEQFF.

The V and J genes are TRBV5-8 and TRBJ2-7, with 9 bases identical to TRBD1. Germline V gene data show CDR1 as SGHTS and CDR2 as YDEGEE. The CDR3 is 15 residues long. V gave up 4 bases and J gave up 2 bases; unmatched junction bases: 7. This CDR3 is CASSKGQGVAYEQYF. The CDR3, as DNA: TGTGCCAGCAGCAAGGGACAGGGAGTAGCCTACGAGCAGTACTTC.

The rearrangement joins TRBV6-4 to TRBJ1-1; possibly TRBD1 for D (6 bases). This CDR3 is 14 amino acids long. V dropped 5 bases and J dropped 7 bases, with 17 bases sitting between them. CDR1 is MRHNA, CDR2 SNTAGT, per germline. CDR3 sequence reads: CASSIEQGIGEAFF. CDR3 sequence (DNA): TGTGCCAGCAGTATCGAACAGGGAATCGGTGAAGCTTTCTTT.

This clone was seen a single time. The V and J genes are TRBV4-3 and TRBJ2-7; 9 nucleotides agree with TRBD2. This CDR3 comprises 15 residues. Germline trimming cut 2 bases from V and 1 base from J; bases unmatched to any gene: 3. CDR1 LGHNA and CDR2 YSLEER come from the germline V gene. The CDR3 is CASSQSSGESYEQYF. CDR3 nucleotide sequence: TGCGCCAGCAGCCAATCTAGCGGGGAGTCCTACGAGCAGTACTTC.